This TCR beta chain originates from a study of blood T cell repertoires in COVID-19. Looking at the study overall: Italy, Spain and the United States were the sources of the convalescent and acute COVID-19 samples. T cells, B-cell-depleted T cells, or PBMCs provided the cDNA or gDNA that served as material.

Repertoires were generated with immunoSEQ multiplex PCR, while TCRdb's copy carries only in-frame clones and drops some. The data hold around 280,000 clones, with about nine tenths observed a single time. Participant age was roughly 18 to 95 years, and participants resided in about 25 US areas. Two consecutive negative NP/OP PCR tests, clearance, or resolved symptoms defined Cohort 3 recovery. This CDR3 has 15 amino acids. V was clipped by 6 bases and J by 2 bases, with 15 bases between them. Germline V gene sequence: CDR1 SGHVS, CDR2 FQNEAQ. Sequencing input: PBMCs or T cells enriched from blood (not recorded which). The chain links TRBV7-8 to TRBJ2-3; D might be TRBD2 (6 bases). The TCR was taken from a woman in her thirties or forties who had recovered from COVID-19. The CDR3 region is CASRTGTYYTDTQYF. CDR3 sequence (DNA): TGTGCCAGCAGGACGGGGACTTACTACACAGATACGCAGTATTTT.